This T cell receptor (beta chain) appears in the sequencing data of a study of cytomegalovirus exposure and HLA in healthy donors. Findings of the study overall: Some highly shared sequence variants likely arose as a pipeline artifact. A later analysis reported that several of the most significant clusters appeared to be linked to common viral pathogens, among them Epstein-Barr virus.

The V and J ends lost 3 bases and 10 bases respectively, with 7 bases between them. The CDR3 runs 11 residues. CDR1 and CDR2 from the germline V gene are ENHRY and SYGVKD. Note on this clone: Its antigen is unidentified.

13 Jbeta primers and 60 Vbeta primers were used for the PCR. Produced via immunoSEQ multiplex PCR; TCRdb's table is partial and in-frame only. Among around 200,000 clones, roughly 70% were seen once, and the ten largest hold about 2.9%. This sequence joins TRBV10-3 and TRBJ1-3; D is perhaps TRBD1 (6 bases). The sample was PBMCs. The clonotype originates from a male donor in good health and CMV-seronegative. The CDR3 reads CAISEGGTIYF. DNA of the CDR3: TGTGCCATCAGTGAAGGGGGAACCATATATTTT.